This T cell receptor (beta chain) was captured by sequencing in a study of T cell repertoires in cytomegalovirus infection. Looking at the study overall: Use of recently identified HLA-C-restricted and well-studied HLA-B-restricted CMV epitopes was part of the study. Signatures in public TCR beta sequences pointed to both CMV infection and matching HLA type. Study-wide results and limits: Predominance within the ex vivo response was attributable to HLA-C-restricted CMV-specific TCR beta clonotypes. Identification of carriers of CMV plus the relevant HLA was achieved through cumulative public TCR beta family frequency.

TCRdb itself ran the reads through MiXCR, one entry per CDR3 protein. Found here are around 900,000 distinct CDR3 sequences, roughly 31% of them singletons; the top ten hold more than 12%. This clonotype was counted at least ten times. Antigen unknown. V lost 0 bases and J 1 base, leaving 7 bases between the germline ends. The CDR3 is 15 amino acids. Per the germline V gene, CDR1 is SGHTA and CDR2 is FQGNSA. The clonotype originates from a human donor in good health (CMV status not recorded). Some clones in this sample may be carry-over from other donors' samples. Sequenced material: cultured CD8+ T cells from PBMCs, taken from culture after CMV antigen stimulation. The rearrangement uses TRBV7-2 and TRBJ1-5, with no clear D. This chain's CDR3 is CASSLADLSNQPQHF. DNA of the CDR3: TGTGCCAGCAGCTTAGCTGATCTAAGCAATCAGCCCCAGCATTTT. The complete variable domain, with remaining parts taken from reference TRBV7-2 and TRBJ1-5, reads GAGVSQSPSNKVTEKGKDVELRCDPISGHTALYWYRQSLGQGLEFLIYFQGNSAPDKSGLPSDRFSAERTGGSVSTLTIQRTQQEDSAVYLCASSLADLSNQPQHFGDGTRLSIL.